These 21 T cell receptor beta chains originate from one sample sequenced in a study of blood T cell repertoires in COVID-19. Sequencing was performed with immunoSEQ multiplex PCR; in TCRdb, only in-frame clones are kept and a portion is missing. The data contain hundreds of thousands of clones, 70% to 90% of them seen just once; the ten biggest clones take up 3.5% to 4.5%. The material sequenced was PBMCs or T cells enriched from blood (not recorded which). All receptors come from a man aged 25 to 40 who had recovered from COVID-19.

The chain recombines TRBV2 with TRBJ1-5; unclear D gene. Germline V CDR1 and CDR2: SNHLY, FYNNEI. V lost 11 bases, J lost 2 bases, and 10 bases lay in between. The CDR3 has 12 residues. In DNA form, the CDR3 reads TGTGCCGGCTCTCGGGGCAATCAGCCCCAGCATTTT. It codes for CAGSRGNQPQHF. The full variable domain, its missing parts supplied by reference TRBV2 and TRBJ1-5, is EPEVTQTPSHQVTQMGQEVILRCVPISNHLYFYWYRQILGQKVEFLVSFYNNEISEKSEIFDDQFSVERPDGSNFTLKIRSTKLEDSAMYFCAGSRGNQPQHFGDGTRLSIL.

This chain uses TRBV5-1 with TRBJ2-1; 14 nucleotides agree with TRBD2. The CDR3 has 15 amino acids. Germline CDR1 reads SGHRS; CDR2 reads YFSETQ. J was trimmed by 9 bases and V by 6 bases; bases with no gene match: 8. CDR3 DNA sequence: TGCGCCAGCAACCGACTAGCGGGGGGGCCTGGTGAGCAGTTCTTC. Protein: CASNRLAGGPGEQFF.

This clone appeared a few times. The rearrangement uses TRBV11-3 and TRBJ2-1; tentatively, D is TRBD2 (6 bases). Germline V gene lookup returns CDR1 SGHNT and CDR2 YENEEA. CDR3 length: 16 amino acids. Trimming shortened V by 3 bases and J by 1 base, and 13 bases separated the two germline ends. In nucleotides, the CDR3 is TGTGCCAGCAGCTTTGGGAGCGGGCGGTCCTACAATGAGCAGTTCTTC. It encodes CASSFGSGRSYNEQFF.

The J gene is TRBJ2-4, the V gene TRBV9; D remains ambiguous. Germline CDR1 is SGDLS and CDR2 is YYNGEE. Between the trimmed V and J ends, which lost 4 bases and 4 bases, there was a span of 15 bases. CDR3 length: 15 amino acids. The CDR3 sequence: CASSPLQATKNIQYF. In nucleotides, the CDR3 is TGTGCCAGCAGCCCCCTTCAGGCAACAAAAAACATTCAGTACTTC. Drawing the rest from reference TRBV9 and TRBJ2-4, the complete variable domain is DSGVTQTPKHLITATGQRVTLRCSPRSGDLSVYWYQQSLDQGLQFLIQYYNGEERAKGNILERFSAQQFPDLHSELNLSSLELGDSALYFCASSPLQATKNIQYFGAGTRLSVL.

The J gene is TRBJ1-2, the V gene TRBV6-1; 9 bases match TRBD1. The CDR3 covers 13 residues. CDR1 is MNHNS, CDR2 SASEGT, per germline. V trimming: 2 bases; J trimming: 8 bases; junction bases outside the gene matches: 3. CDR3 nucleotide sequence: TGTGCCAGCAGTGAAACAGGGGGCTGGGGCTACACCTTC. It is translated as CASSETGGWGYTF.

The V call is TRBV5-1, the J call TRBJ2-5; 10 bases are a match to TRBD2. CDR1 SGHRS and CDR2 YFSETQ come from the germline V gene. V shed 4 bases and J 1 base; nucleotides not matched to a gene: 7. The CDR3 extends over 16 amino acids. The CDR3 loop reads CASSPRAGGSQETQYF. The CDR3 nucleotides are TGCGCCAGCAGCCCTCGAGCGGGAGGGTCCCAAGAGACCCAGTACTTC.

V usage is TRBV18 and J usage is TRBJ1-1, with 8 bases matching TRBD1. Germline CDR1 and CDR2: KGHSH and LQKENI. This CDR3 is 15 amino acids long. After removal of 4 bases from V and 1 base from J, the junction contained 5 bases not matched to a gene. The CDR3 spells CASSLGGTGNTEAFF. CDR3 DNA: TGTGCCAGCTCACTCGGGGGGACAGGGAACACTGAAGCTTTCTTT.

This chain connects TRBV13 to TRBJ2-7; 11 nucleotides align to TRBD1. Germline CDR1 PRHDT, CDR2 FYEKMQ (reference sequence). The CDR3 extends over 18 amino acids. J was trimmed by 2 bases and V by 2 bases; bases with no gene match: 11. The DNA of the CDR3 is TGTGCCAGCAGCTTAACCCTACAGCCGGGACAGGGGGCCTACGAGCAGTACTTC. The encoded protein is CASSLTLQPGQGAYEQYF. Full variable domain (missing parts from reference TRBV13 and TRBJ2-7): AAGVIQSPRHLIKEKRETATLKCYPIPRHDTVYWYQQGPGQDPQFLISFYEKMQSDKGSIPDRFSAQQFSDYHSELNMSSLELGDSALYFCASSLTLQPGQGAYEQYFGPGTRLTVT.

The chain is built from TRBV4-1 and TRBJ2-7, with TRBD2 identical over 9 bases. Germline V gives CDR1 MGHRA, CDR2 YSYEKL. CDR3 length: 15 residues. V shed 4 bases, J shed 4 bases, and the junction held 8 bases outside the gene matches. The CDR3 sequence is CASSPSGTSTYEQYF. The DNA of the CDR3 is TGCGCCAGCAGCCCCTCCGGGACTAGCACGTACGAGCAGTACTTC.

This clone was counted a single time. V usage is TRBV18 and J usage is TRBJ1-5, with D unclear. Per germline, CDR1 KGHSH and CDR2 LQKENI. The V and J ends lost 3 bases and 5 bases respectively, with 8 bases between them. This CDR3 comprises 13 residues. The CDR3 region is CASSPNRDQPQHF. CDR3 DNA: TGTGCCAGCTCACCGAACAGAGATCAGCCCCAGCATTTT.

The gene calls are TRBV28 and TRBJ1-5; 8 bases align to TRBD1. Germline loops: CDR1 MDHEN, CDR2 SYDVKM. The CDR3 sequence is 12 residues long. V was pared by 9 bases and J by 4 bases, with 2 bases of the junction left unmatched. CDR3 loop: CASGTGNQPQHF. DNA for the CDR3: TGTGCCAGTGGGACAGGTAATCAGCCCCAGCATTTT.

The rearrangement joins TRBV24-1 to TRBJ2-2; D is possibly TRBD2 (5 bases). The CDR3 is 14 amino acids. V shed 2 bases and J shed 7 bases, with 10 bases lying between them. In germline, CDR1 is KGHDR, CDR2 SFDVKD. CDR3 DNA sequence: TGTGCCACCAGTGATTCACTAGGGTTCGGGGAGCTGTTTTTT. Its protein product is CATSDSLGFGELFF.

This clone was seen just once. J is TRBJ2-2 and V is TRBV2, with a tentative D call TRBD2 (5 bases). The ends were cut back, 0 bases at V and 5 bases at J, with 7 bases in the middle. The CDR3 runs 14 residues. Germline V gene sequence: CDR1 SNHLY, CDR2 FYNNEI. In DNA form, the CDR3 reads TGTGCCAGCAGTGAAGCGCCGGGGACCGGGGAGCTGTTTTTT. This gives the protein CASSEAPGTGELFF.

The chain recombines TRBV29-1 with TRBJ1-1, with D uncertain. Per germline, CDR1 SQVTM and CDR2 ANQGSEA. V gave up 4 bases and J gave up 2 bases, with 8 bases separating them. This CDR3 has 12 amino acids. Here the CDR3 DNA reads TGCAGCGTTGGAGGCTTTAACACTGAAGCTTTCTTT. This encodes CSVGGFNTEAFF.

The chain carries TRBV29-1 and TRBJ2-3; TRBD1 matches 7 bases. J lost 2 bases, V lost 4 bases, and 3 bases had no gene match. Germline V gives CDR1 SQVTM, CDR2 ANQGSEA. CDR3 length: 13 amino acids. CDR3 protein: CSVGDSYTDTQYF. In nucleotides, the CDR3 is TGCAGCGTTGGGGACAGCTACACAGATACGCAGTATTTT.

The rearrangement links TRBV7-2 to TRBJ2-4; no reliable D call. With 5 bases removed from V and 7 bases from J, the gap between germline ends came to 12 bases. The CDR3 extends over 13 amino acids. Germline V CDR1 and CDR2: SGHTA, FQGNSA. The CDR3 spells CASSPDTPNIQYF. DNA of the CDR3: TGTGCCAGCAGCCCCGACACGCCGAACATTCAGTACTTC.

V gene TRBV14 combines with J gene TRBJ2-1; no definite D call. Trimming stripped 2 bases from V and 6 bases from J, with 8 bases between. CDR1 SGHDN and CDR2 FVKESK come from the germline V gene. The CDR3 consists of 13 residues. The CDR3 nucleotides read TGTGCCAGCAGCCAACTCTCGGGCAATGAGCAGTTCTTC. Protein: CASSQLSGNEQFF.

This clone was observed once. V and J are TRBV7-8 and TRBJ1-6; unclear D gene. V was pared by 4 bases and J by 7 bases, with 8 bases between. CDR3 length equals 13 residues. The germline V gene has CDR1 SGHVS and CDR2 FQNEAQ. CDR3 DNA: TGTGCCAGCAGCTCGAGAGAAAATTCACCCCTCCACTTT. This sequence encodes CASSSRENSPLHF.

The DNA of the CDR3 is TGTGCCAGCAGCAAATCACCCGCCCCGAGGGAAAAACTGTTTTTT. It translates to CASSKSPAPREKLFF. This chain links TRBV5-6 with TRBJ1-4; no clear D gene. The CDR3 has 15 amino acids. Germline CDR1 and CDR2: SGHDT and YYEEEE. Trimming left V 4 bases short and J 8 bases short, with 18 bases between.

J is TRBJ2-3 and V is TRBV5-1; 13 bases match TRBD2. With V trimmed by 2 bases and J by 2 bases, 14 bases remained unmatched. The CDR3 is 20 residues long. Germline lookup yields CDR1 SGHRS and CDR2 YFSETQ. The CDR3, as DNA: TGCGCCAGCAGCTTTTCCAGGACCGGGACTAGCGGGGCCCACACAGATACGCAGTATTTT. It is translated as CASSFSRTGTSGAHTDTQYF.

V is TRBV5-1 and J is TRBJ2-3; D call uncertain. Per the germline V gene, CDR1 is SGHRS and CDR2 is YFSETQ. The CDR3 runs 13 residues. V shed 0 bases and J shed 2 bases, with 4 bases lying between them. CDR3: CASSLAYTDTQYF. The CDR3, as DNA: TGCGCCAGCAGCTTGGCCTACACAGATACGCAGTATTTT.